This T cell receptor beta chain is drawn from a study of shared clonotypes between healthy human individuals (dated by TCRdb to about 2020). At the level of the whole study: The cohort included three men and a couple of women between 18 and 49 years of age. Per donor, three plates each were used for CD4 naive and CD4 memory, two for CD8 naive, and one for CD8 memory. The study deeply sequenced blood TCR repertoires of five healthy adults to estimate repertoire size and the extent of clonotype sharing between individuals. To increase sequencing depth and limit assay-specific biases, TCR repertoire library preparation and sequencing were carried out by different laboratories using diverse techniques. Per donor, leukapheresis produced somewhere between about 0.8 and 9 billion PBMCs. Study-level results and caveats: Because the study included only a small number of donors, the genetic and exposure-history diversity represented was limited. Only blood was sampled, and tissue TCR repertoires likely differ from those in blood. Sharing across a few donors was observed for approximately 4.6% of naive CD4, 3% to 3.5% of naive CD8, about 2.5% of memory CD4, and roughly 0.4% of memory CD8 clonotypes. Incomplete sequencing was indicated by rarefaction of sorted-subset datasets, despite the large sequencing depth. Naive subsets generally had larger estimated clonotype richness than memory subsets did. Pairwise subsampling led to the expectation that sequencing depth would affect the degree of clonotype sharing among donors. Clonotypes shared by all four sorted-subset donors showed higher generation probabilities than non-shared clonotypes.

The donors were healthy, HIV-negative adults who had no recently reported acute infections or vaccinations. Every donor was a Caucasian adult living in Nashville, Tennessee, USA. CD4+ T cells were enriched through magnetic negative selection, after which naive cells were positively selected on CD45RA and the remaining negative fraction served as the memory subset. Blood was collected by leukapheresis, and PBMCs were isolated by Ficoll-Histopaque density gradient centrifugation and then cryopreserved in liquid nitrogen vapor phase. Analytical flow cytometry was used to check the purity and quantity of each magnetically sorted T cell population. Genomic DNA was isolated from each sorted fraction and quantified by UV absorbance on a Nanodrop 2000c. TCR CDR3 regions were amplified from genomic DNA by multiplex PCR using the deep immunoSEQ assay. Extracted genomic DNA from each cell subset was spread evenly across all wells of several immunoSEQ 96-well plates, with each plate serving as a replicate. Each replicate PCR for sorted subsets received roughly 0.2 ug genomic DNA, equal to about 30,000 T cell genomes. The purified libraries were quantified using a Qubit 3.0 fluorometer, sized with a Bioanalyzer 2100, and then quantified again using the KAPA Library Quantification kit. Every immunoSEQ 96-well plate was sequenced on a dedicated single-read 150-cycle Illumina NextSeq 550 flow cell. Under the source paper's analysis protocol: The immunoSEQ output contained only junctional sequences without quality scores, so filtering could not match that applied to full-length reads. Sequences were annotated with PyIR, a Python wrapper for IgBLAST v1.9, and V/J genes and CDR3 were assigned using IMGT germline references. Reads were removed for weak V/J assignments (E-value above 1e-6), missing CDR3, stop codons, out-of-frame junctions, or ambiguous translated residues. V3J clonotypes were defined by identical inferred V gene, J gene, and CDR3 amino acid sequence. To compute the percentage overlap between repertoires, the number of shared unique clonotypes was divided by the size of the smaller repertoire. RTK rarefaction, the Chao1 estimator, and Recon v2.1 estimates of unobserved clonotypes were used to assess repertoire richness. For all TCRbeta clonotypes obtained by the gDNA method from four donors, generation probabilities were computed with OLGA. TCRdb limited this immuneACCESS table to in-frame rearrangements with V and J called. A share of clones is missing; checked studies link under half to unresolved V genes, and the rest is unexplained. V and J calls and clone size are those listed in that table; D and trimming were worked out from the DNA. The sample contains over a million clones, about 77% of them found a single time. Roughly 1.5% of the sample rests with the top ten.

Between the V and J ends, shortened by 2 bases and 5 bases respectively, the junction contains 10 bases. The germline V gene yields SGHRS for CDR1 and YFSETQ for CDR2. Reading from cysteine to phenylalanine, the CDR3 counts 13 amino acids. Here the CDR3 DNA is all that survives: 39 bases in frame from base 1. This clone was detected a few times. The antigen this receptor binds is unknown. Base qualities are missing; no much larger clone stands one base away. The chain was built from TRBV5-1 and TRBJ1-1, with the D gene call left open. The sequenced material came from memory CD4+ T cells sorted from blood. The cell subset or site label, as the study defines it: CD45RA-negative fraction. This sequence was found in a man aged 18-30 years in good health. The DNA is as follows: TGCGCCAGCAGCTTACATGTGGAGACTGAAGCTTTCTTT. Its amino acids are CASSLHVETEAFF.